These T cell receptor beta chains were read from a single sample in a study of T cells in Graves' hyperthyroidism and ophthalmopathy. Each CDR3 protein gets one entry after TCRdb re-called the multiplex PCR reads with MiXCR. Of roughly 570,000 distinct CDR3 sequences listed, less than 20% are singletons. Material: blood. These receptors all come from a woman in her twenties or thirties with Graves' hyperthyroidism. Both conserved end residues are part of each CDR3. The D gene is left open where the match is weak. Where a row states a size, it is once, few, many or the class of an expanded clone; other rows omit it.

V gene: TRBV19; J gene: TRBJ1-1; CDR3 length: 13; D gene: NA; clone size: NA; CDR3 protein: CASRFGGSTEAFF; CDR3 DNA: TGTGCCAGTAGATTCGGGGGATCCACTGAAGCTTTCTTT
V gene: TRBV6-5; J gene: TRBJ2-3; CDR3 length: 17; D gene: TRBD2; clone size: few; CDR3 protein: CASSYSKVGGSTDTQYF; CDR3 DNA: TGTGCCAGCAGTTACTCGAAGGTGGGAGGGAGCACAGATACGCAGTATTTT
V gene: TRBV12-3/TRBV12-4; J gene: TRBJ1-1; CDR3 length: 15; D gene: NA; clone size: NA; CDR3 protein: CASSFHPNMNTEAFF; CDR3 DNA: TGTGCCAGCAGTTTCCACCCTAATATGAACACTGAAGCTTTCTTT
V gene: TRBV11-2; J gene: TRBJ2-7; CDR3 length: 15; D gene: TRBD2; clone size: many; CDR3 protein: CASSIQAGDSYEQYF; CDR3 DNA: TGTGCCAGCAGCATCCAAGCGGGAGATTCCTACGAGCAGTACTTC
V gene: TRBV12-3/TRBV12-4; J gene: TRBJ2-7; CDR3 length: 14; D gene: TRBD2; clone size: few; CDR3 protein: CASSWGLELGEQYF; CDR3 DNA: TGTGCCAGCAGTTGGGGACTAGAACTTGGCGAGCAGTACTTC
V gene: TRBV29-1; J gene: TRBJ2-3; CDR3 length: 13; D gene: NA; clone size: NA; CDR3 protein: CSVELTVTDTQYF; CDR3 DNA: TGCAGCGTTGAACTCACAGTCACAGATACGCAGTATTTT
V gene: TRBV4-1; J gene: TRBJ2-5; CDR3 length: 12; D gene: NA; clone size: NA; CDR3 protein: CASSHAQETQYF; CDR3 DNA: TGCGCCAGCAGCCACGCGCAAGAGACCCAGTACTTC
V gene: TRBV6-6; J gene: TRBJ2-1; CDR3 length: 13; D gene: NA; clone size: few; CDR3 protein: CAGSYSPDNEQFF; CDR3 DNA: TGTGCCGGCAGTTACTCTCCCGACAATGAGCAGTTCTTC
V gene: TRBV28; J gene: TRBJ2-7; CDR3 length: 15; D gene: TRBD1; clone size: once; CDR3 protein: CASRRPGQGAYEQYF; CDR3 DNA: TGTGCCAGCAGACGACCGGGACAGGGGGCCTACGAGCAGTACTTC
V gene: TRBV28; J gene: TRBJ1-2; CDR3 length: 11; D gene: NA; clone size: few; CDR3 protein: CASMEGRGYTF; CDR3 DNA: TGTGCCAGCATGGAAGGGCGGGGCTACACCTTC
V gene: TRBV11-1; J gene: TRBJ2-1; CDR3 length: 16; D gene: NA; clone size: many; CDR3 protein: CASSSSRVGRGNEQFF; CDR3 DNA: TGTGCCAGCAGCTCGAGTCGGGTCGGGAGAGGTAATGAGCAGTTCTTC
V gene: TRBV4-1; J gene: TRBJ2-7; CDR3 length: 15; D gene: TRBD1; clone size: many; CDR3 protein: CASSQPGQSSYEQYF; CDR3 DNA: TGCGCCAGCAGCCAACCGGGACAGAGCTCCTACGAGCAGTACTTC
V gene: TRBV5-1; J gene: TRBJ2-7; CDR3 length: 14; D gene: NA; clone size: many; CDR3 protein: CASSWNGQIYEQYF; CDR3 DNA: TGCGCCAGCAGCTGGAACGGACAGATTTACGAGCAGTACTTC
V gene: TRBV6-1; J gene: TRBJ1-5; CDR3 length: 15; D gene: NA; clone size: NA; CDR3 protein: CASSRPTYSNQPQHF; CDR3 DNA: TGTGCCAGCAGTCGACCGACATATAGCAATCAGCCCCAGCATTTT
V gene: TRBV6-1; J gene: TRBJ1-2; CDR3 length: 13; D gene: NA; clone size: few; CDR3 protein: CTSSGGGLGGYTF; CDR3 DNA: TGTACCTCATCTGGGGGGGGGCTTGGTGGCTACACCTTC
V gene: TRBV7-2; J gene: TRBJ2-2; CDR3 length: 16; D gene: TRBD2; clone size: few; CDR3 protein: CASSTGLAGTTGELFF; CDR3 DNA: TGTGCCAGCAGCACAGGACTAGCGGGAACCACCGGGGAGCTGTTTTTT
V gene: TRBV20-1; J gene: TRBJ2-7; CDR3 length: 15; D gene: TRBD2; clone size: many; CDR3 protein: CSASSSGRALYEQYF; CDR3 DNA: TGCAGTGCTAGCTCTAGCGGGAGGGCCTTATACGAGCAGTACTTC
V gene: TRBV6-2/TRBV6-3; J gene: TRBJ1-5; CDR3 length: 15; D gene: NA; clone size: NA; CDR3 protein: CASRTGLYSNQPQHF; CDR3 DNA: TGTGCCAGCAGGACGGGCCTCTATAGCAATCAGCCCCAGCATTTT
V gene: TRBV7-2; J gene: TRBJ1-4; CDR3 length: 14; D gene: NA; clone size: NA; CDR3 protein: CASSLWGAREKLFF; CDR3 DNA: TGTGCCAGCAGCTTATGGGGGGCGCGTGAAAAACTGTTTTTT
V gene: TRBV11-2; J gene: TRBJ2-1; CDR3 length: 18; D gene: TRBD2; clone size: NA; CDR3 protein: CASSLPRRLAGDFNEQFF; CDR3 DNA: TGTGCCAGCAGCCTCCCCCGGAGACTAGCGGGAGATTTCAATGAGCAGTTCTTC
V gene: TRBV4-1; J gene: TRBJ2-1; CDR3 length: 17; D gene: TRBD2; clone size: NA; CDR3 protein: CASSQAFGTSGNNEQFF; CDR3 DNA: TGCGCCAGCAGCCAAGCCTTTGGGACTAGCGGGAACAATGAGCAGTTCTTC
V gene: TRBV30; J gene: TRBJ1-5; CDR3 length: 13; D gene: TRBD1; clone size: many; CDR3 protein: CAWRGTGAGPQHF; CDR3 DNA: TGTGCCTGGAGAGGGACAGGGGCTGGGCCCCAGCATTTT
V gene: TRBV20-1; J gene: TRBJ2-7; CDR3 length: 14; D gene: TRBD1; clone size: many; CDR3 protein: CSARGQGFVLEQYF; CDR3 DNA: TGCAGTGCTAGGGGACAGGGTTTCGTACTCGAGCAGTACTTC
V gene: TRBV7-2; J gene: TRBJ2-7; CDR3 length: 15; D gene: NA; clone size: many; CDR3 protein: CASSRLTGAGYEQYF; CDR3 DNA: TGTGCCAGCAGTCGTCTCACGGGAGCCGGCTACGAGCAGTACTTC
V gene: TRBV20-1; J gene: TRBJ1-1; CDR3 length: 14; D gene: NA; clone size: NA; CDR3 protein: CSARDPRMNTEAFF; CDR3 DNA: TGCAGTGCTAGAGATCCGAGAATGAACACTGAAGCTTTCTTT
V gene: TRBV20-1; J gene: TRBJ2-7; CDR3 length: 13; D gene: TRBD2; clone size: NA; CDR3 protein: CSAGTSGAQEQYF; CDR3 DNA: TGCAGTGCTGGGACTAGCGGGGCTCAAGAGCAGTACTTC
V gene: TRBV7-2; J gene: TRBJ2-3; CDR3 length: 16; D gene: NA; clone size: many; CDR3 protein: CASTETLGGRTDTQYF; CDR3 DNA: TGTGCCAGCACCGAAACTTTGGGAGGACGGACAGATACGCAGTATTTT
V gene: TRBV6-1; J gene: TRBJ2-7; CDR3 length: 15; D gene: NA; clone size: few; CDR3 protein: CASSVGEPLPYEQYF; CDR3 DNA: TGTGCCAGCAGTGTTGGGGAACCCCTCCCCTACGAGCAGTACTTC
V gene: TRBV20-1; J gene: TRBJ2-2; CDR3 length: 13; D gene: NA; clone size: many; CDR3 protein: CSVFAAGTGELFF; CDR3 DNA: TGCAGTGTTTTCGCAGCTGGCACCGGGGAGCTGTTTTTT
V gene: TRBV27; J gene: TRBJ2-3; CDR3 length: 14; D gene: NA; clone size: NA; CDR3 protein: CAIRGPRDQDTQYF; CDR3 DNA: TGTGCCATCAGAGGGCCCCGGGACCAAGATACGCAGTATTTT
V gene: TRBV18; J gene: TRBJ2-1; CDR3 length: 15; D gene: NA; clone size: many; CDR3 protein: CASSPEVNSYNEQFF; CDR3 DNA: TGTGCCAGCTCACCGGAGGTAAACTCCTACAATGAGCAGTTCTTC
V gene: TRBV10-3; J gene: TRBJ1-2; CDR3 length: 14; D gene: NA; clone size: few; CDR3 protein: CAGKTGTAFEGYTF; CDR3 DNA: TGTGCCGGCAAGACGGGGACCGCTTTCGAAGGCTACACCTTC
V gene: TRBV4-3; J gene: TRBJ1-5; CDR3 length: 17; D gene: TRBD1; clone size: NA; CDR3 protein: CASSPTDRDYSNQPQHF; CDR3 DNA: TGCGCCAGCAGCCCTACCGACAGGGACTATAGCAATCAGCCCCAGCATTTT
V gene: TRBV11-1; J gene: TRBJ2-1; CDR3 length: 15; D gene: TRBD1; clone size: NA; CDR3 protein: CASSKTGGPVHEQFF; CDR3 DNA: TGTGCCAGCAGCAAAACAGGGGGCCCAGTCCATGAGCAGTTCTTC
V gene: TRBV12-3/TRBV12-4; J gene: TRBJ2-1; CDR3 length: 15; D gene: NA; clone size: many; CDR3 protein: CASSFPSGDYNEQFF; CDR3 DNA: TGTGCCAGCAGTTTCCCCTCCGGGGACTACAATGAGCAGTTCTTC
V gene: TRBV5-6; J gene: TRBJ2-3; CDR3 length: 16; D gene: TRBD1; clone size: NA; CDR3 protein: CASSLVRGSVTDTQYF; CDR3 DNA: TGTGCCAGCAGCTTGGTCAGGGGGTCTGTTACAGATACGCAGTATTTT
V gene: TRBV4-2; J gene: TRBJ2-5; CDR3 length: 14; D gene: TRBD1; clone size: few; CDR3 protein: CASSQGGTEETQYF; CDR3 DNA: TGTGCCAGCAGCCAAGGGGGGACAGAAGAGACCCAGTACTTC
V gene: TRBV2; J gene: TRBJ1-1; CDR3 length: 14; D gene: NA; clone size: NA; CDR3 protein: CASSEAHLNTEAFF; CDR3 DNA: TGTGCCAGCAGTGAAGCGCACTTGAACACTGAAGCTTTCTTT
V gene: TRBV30; J gene: TRBJ2-5; CDR3 length: 15; D gene: TRBD2; clone size: NA; CDR3 protein: CAWSVRGGGGETQYF; CDR3 DNA: TGTGCCTGGAGTGTACGGGGGGGCGGGGGAGAGACCCAGTACTTC
V gene: TRBV24-1; J gene: TRBJ2-3; CDR3 length: 15; D gene: NA; clone size: NA; CDR3 protein: CATSENRGGTDTQYF; CDR3 DNA: TGTGCCACCAGTGAAAACAGGGGGGGAACAGATACGCAGTATTTT
V gene: TRBV20-1; J gene: TRBJ2-3; CDR3 length: 12; D gene: NA; clone size: many; CDR3 protein: CSADAHTDTQYF; CDR3 DNA: TGCAGTGCAGACGCCCATACAGATACGCAGTATTTT
V gene: TRBV28; J gene: TRBJ2-1; CDR3 length: 14; D gene: NA; clone size: few; CDR3 protein: CASRSTTPFDEQFF; CDR3 DNA: TGTGCCAGCAGATCAACCACTCCGTTCGATGAGCAGTTCTTC
V gene: TRBV12-3/TRBV12-4; J gene: TRBJ2-7; CDR3 length: 14; D gene: NA; clone size: many; CDR3 protein: CASSLDYGAYEQYF; CDR3 DNA: TGTGCCAGCAGTTTAGATTATGGAGCCTACGAGCAGTACTTC
V gene: TRBV5-6; J gene: TRBJ2-5; CDR3 length: 15; D gene: TRBD1; clone size: NA; CDR3 protein: CASSRDRGGRETQYF; CDR3 DNA: TGTGCCAGCAGCAGGGACAGGGGCGGGAGAGAGACCCAGTACTTC
V gene: TRBV2; J gene: TRBJ1-4; CDR3 length: 15; D gene: NA; clone size: many; CDR3 protein: CASSELRGEREKLFF; CDR3 DNA: TGTGCCAGCAGTGAATTACGGGGAGAGAGGGAAAAACTGTTTTTT
V gene: TRBV5-1; J gene: TRBJ2-1; CDR3 length: 15; D gene: NA; clone size: NA; CDR3 protein: CASSTFPGIYNEQFF; CDR3 DNA: TGCGCCAGCAGTACGTTTCCTGGCATCTACAATGAGCAGTTCTTC
V gene: TRBV6-1; J gene: TRBJ2-1; CDR3 length: 12; D gene: TRBD2; clone size: few; CDR3 protein: CTSAGEYNEQFF; CDR3 DNA: TGTACCTCAGCGGGAGAATACAATGAGCAGTTCTTC
V gene: TRBV28; J gene: TRBJ1-1; CDR3 length: 14; D gene: NA; clone size: many; CDR3 protein: CASSLLPGLPKAFF; CDR3 DNA: TGTGCCAGCAGCCTCCTACCGGGACTCCCGAAAGCTTTCTTT
V gene: TRBV5-4; J gene: TRBJ1-2; CDR3 length: 14; D gene: NA; clone size: NA; CDR3 protein: CASSPVGEGKGYTF; CDR3 DNA: TGTGCCAGCAGCCCGGTCGGGGAGGGAAAGGGCTACACCTTC
V gene: TRBV10-3; J gene: TRBJ1-5; CDR3 length: 15; D gene: NA; clone size: few; CDR3 protein: CAISGEMGGGQPQHF; CDR3 DNA: TGTGCCATCAGCGGGGAGATGGGGGGAGGCCAGCCCCAGCATTTT
V gene: TRBV19; J gene: TRBJ2-4; CDR3 length: 12; D gene: NA; clone size: NA; CDR3 protein: CASRTGGDIQYF; CDR3 DNA: TGTGCCAGTAGAACAGGGGGGGACATTCAGTACTTC
V gene: TRBV20-1; J gene: TRBJ2-7; CDR3 length: 13; D gene: TRBD1; clone size: many; CDR3 protein: CSARVGTGDEQYF; CDR3 DNA: TGCAGTGCTAGAGTGGGGACAGGGGACGAGCAGTACTTC
V gene: TRBV6-1; J gene: TRBJ2-3; CDR3 length: 19; D gene: TRBD2; clone size: NA; CDR3 protein: CASRPYRAVAGGLSDTQYF; CDR3 DNA: TGTGCCAGCAGGCCTTACAGGGCGGTAGCGGGAGGGCTTTCAGATACGCAGTATTTT
V gene: TRBV10-1; J gene: TRBJ2-5; CDR3 length: 17; D gene: TRBD2; clone size: NA; CDR3 protein: CASTPRSSGRAEETQYF; CDR3 DNA: TGCGCCAGCACCCCCCGGTCGTCCGGGAGGGCCGAAGAGACCCAGTACTTC
V gene: TRBV12-3/TRBV12-4; J gene: TRBJ2-1; CDR3 length: 12; D gene: NA; clone size: few; CDR3 protein: CASSPRVNEQFF; CDR3 DNA: TGTGCCAGCAGCCCCAGGGTCAATGAGCAGTTCTTC
V gene: TRBV27; J gene: TRBJ2-5; CDR3 length: 15; D gene: NA; clone size: many; CDR3 protein: CASSFYSGGGETQYF; CDR3 DNA: TGTGCCAGCAGTTTTTACTCTGGCGGCGGGGAGACCCAGTACTTC
V gene: TRBV10-3; J gene: TRBJ2-5; CDR3 length: 13; D gene: NA; clone size: NA; CDR3 protein: CAIREGTEETQYF; CDR3 DNA: TGTGCCATCAGGGAGGGGACAGAAGAGACCCAGTACTTC
V gene: TRBV12-5; J gene: TRBJ2-6; CDR3 length: 13; D gene: NA; clone size: few; CDR3 protein: CASASSGANVLTF; CDR3 DNA: TGTGCTAGTGCCTCGTCTGGGGCCAACGTCCTGACTTTC
V gene: TRBV4-1; J gene: TRBJ2-6; CDR3 length: 17; D gene: NA; clone size: few; CDR3 protein: CASSQSSGNSGANVLTF; CDR3 DNA: TGCGCCAGCAGCCAATCCTCAGGAAACTCTGGGGCCAACGTCCTGACTTTC
V gene: TRBV29-1; J gene: TRBJ2-7; CDR3 length: 12; D gene: NA; clone size: NA; CDR3 protein: CSVAWRAYEQYF; CDR3 DNA: TGCAGCGTTGCATGGAGGGCCTACGAGCAGTACTTC